The rows below give T cell receptor beta chains drawn from one sample of a study of blood T cell repertoires in COVID-19. Assay: immunoSEQ multiplex PCR; the TCRdb copy retains only in-frame clones and omits some. In the table there are 150,000 or so clones, approximately 78% of which are singletons. The sequencing sample was made of peripheral blood. The receptor source for this set is a human donor with acute or convalescent COVID-19. The donor label of this sample is uncertain. Both conserved end residues are part of each CDR3. The order of the fields is D gene, V gene, J gene, clone size, CDR3 protein, CDR3 DNA. D genes are given only for firm matches. Clone sizes are given selectively: once, few, many, or a class where the clone is expanded.

TRBD1,TRBV7-9,TRBJ1-2,NA,CASSQTRTGDNYGYTF,TGTGCCAGCAGTCAAACCCGGACAGGGGACAACTATGGCTACACCTTC
TRBD1,TRBV7-9,TRBJ1-2,NA,CASSMGQGAGYGYTF,TGTGCCAGCAGCATGGGACAGGGGGCGGGCTATGGCTACACCTTC
TRBD2,TRBV7-3,TRBJ2-3,NA,CASSQRLAGGPDTQYF,TGTGCCAGCAGCCAGAGACTAGCGGGGGGGCCGGATACGCAGTATTTT
NA,TRBV27,TRBJ1-5,NA,CASSLLGGSNQPQHF,TGTGCCAGCAGTTTATTGGGGGGAAGCAATCAGCCCCAGCATTTT
NA,TRBV21-1,TRBJ2-6,NA,CASSNYHLEALGASGANVLTF,TGTGCCAGCAGCAACTACCACCTCGAGGCCCTGGGGGCCTCTGGGGCCAACGTCCTGACTTTC
TRBD1,TRBV5-4,TRBJ2-1,NA,CASSLGLRGQGANEQFF,TGTGCCAGCAGCTTGGGGTTACGGGGCCAGGGGGCGAATGAGCAGTTCTTC
TRBD1,TRBV29-1,TRBJ1-6,NA,CSVRTGGNSPLHF,TGCAGCGTTCGGACAGGGGGCAATTCACCCCTCCACTTT
NA,TRBV27,TRBJ1-2,few,CAPLGGYGYTF,TGTGCCCCACTCGGGGGGTATGGCTACACCTTC
TRBD1,TRBV18,TRBJ1-6,NA,CASSPQQGAWDSPLHF,TGTGCCAGCTCACCACAACAGGGGGCCTGGGATTCACCCCTCCACTTT
NA,TRBV7-2,TRBJ1-5,NA,CASSLGQVSNQPQHF,TGTGCCAGCAGCTTAGGACAGGTCAGCAATCAGCCCCAGCATTTT
NA,TRBV5-4,TRBJ1-4,NA,CASSGPSGIGEKLFF,TGTGCCAGCAGCGGTCCATCAGGGATAGGGGAAAAACTGTTTTTT
TRBD1,TRBV5-1,TRBJ1-6,NA,CASSSSLVGQGSPLHF,TGCGCCAGCAGCTCATCTCTGGTGGGACAGGGTTCACCCCTCCACTTT
TRBD1,TRBV19,TRBJ1-4,NA,CASNRGNEKLFF,TGTGCCAGTAACAGGGGAAATGAAAAACTGTTTTTT
NA,TRBV6-5,TRBJ2-3,NA,CASGRKGGVTDTQYF,TGTGCCAGCGGACGGAAGGGGGGGGTCACAGATACGCAGTATTTT